These 18 T cell receptor beta chains were all obtained from the same sample, sequenced in a study of blood T cell repertoires in COVID-19 (dated by TCRdb to between 2020 and 2021). Library method: the immunoSEQ multiplex PCR assay. TCRdb re-hosts the immuneACCESS table, in-frame sequences only. Its copies lack some clones; in the studies checked, an unresolved V gene accounts for under half of them, and the cause for the rest is not known. This sample holds just under 150,000 clones; roughly 84% were observed only once. About 5.1% of the sample rests with the top ten. The sequencing input was peripheral blood. Receptor source: a human donor in a cohort sampled during active COVID-19.

V and J are TRBV9 and TRBJ1-4; D ambiguous. The CDR3 is 17 residues long. CDR1 is SGDLS, CDR2 YYNGEE, per germline. The ends were cut back, 0 bases at V and 10 bases at J, with 22 bases in the middle. The CDR3 DNA sequence: TGTGCCAGCAGCGTAGGCCCCACCCTTGACACCTCCGGAAAACTGTTTTTT. This codes for CASSVGPTLDTSGKLFF.

The chain combines TRBV24-1 with TRBJ1-5, with D tentatively TRBD1 (5 bases). V lost 2 bases to trimming and J lost 6 bases, with 13 bases between them. Germline V gene lookup returns CDR1 KGHDR and CDR2 SFDVKD. The CDR3 loop spans 15 amino acids. The CDR3 nucleotides are TGTGCCACCAGTGATTCGTTCAGGGAGGGTCAGCCCCAGCATTTT. Translating it yields CATSDSFREGQPQHF.

The chain recombines TRBV6-5 with TRBJ2-1; 8 nucleotides agree with TRBD2. CDR1 is MNHEY, CDR2 SVGAGI, per germline. The CDR3 is 15 residues long. V lost 6 bases and J lost 5; bases outside the gene matches: 9. The CDR3 is CASSPGLGLHNEQFF. The CDR3 DNA is TGTGCCAGCAGCCCGGGACTAGGTCTCCACAATGAGCAGTTCTTC.

The chain joins TRBV5-8 to TRBJ1-4; weak D call: TRBD1 (6 bases). CDR1 is SGHTS and CDR2 is YDEGEE in the germline V gene. The V and J ends lost 0 bases and 4 bases respectively, with 13 bases between them. CDR3 size: 16 residues. The CDR3 DNA is TGTGCCAGCAGCTTGGGGGACACTTCCATTAATGAAAAACTGTTTTTT. Its translation: CASSLGDTSINEKLFF.

The gene calls are TRBV19 and TRBJ2-2; 12 positions agree with TRBD2. The CDR3 is 18 residues long. V shed 5 bases, J shed 1 base, and the junction held 8 bases outside the gene matches. Germline V CDR1 and CDR2: LNHDA, SQIVND (reference sequence). This CDR3 reads CASSLPLLAGGNTGELFF. CDR3 sequence (DNA): TGTGCCAGTAGTCTGCCCCTACTAGCGGGGGGGAACACCGGGGAGCTGTTTTTT.

The chain couples TRBV23-1 to TRBJ2-7, with TRBD1 identical over 8 bases. TRBV23-1 is flagged as an ORF with uncertain function. The CDR3 contains 17 residues. V shed 2 bases, J shed 1 base, and the junction held 10 bases outside the gene matches. CDR3 sequence (DNA): TGCGCCAGCAGTCAACCGCCGACAGGGGTGGGTTCCTACGAGCAGTACTTC. Protein product: CASSQPPTGVGSYEQYF.

This chain joins TRBV4-1 and TRBJ2-7, with D perhaps TRBD1 (5 bases). The CDR3 is 18 amino acids. V was clipped by 0 bases and J by 1 base, with 19 bases between them. Germline V gene sequence: CDR1 MGHRA, CDR2 YSYEKL. The CDR3 loop is CASSQEGVGSSPSYEQYV. In nucleotides, the CDR3 is TGCGCCAGCAGCCAAGAAGGGGTGGGCAGCTCACCTTCCTACGAGCAGTACGTC.

The chain recombines TRBV2 with TRBJ2-7; tentative D call: TRBD2 (5 bases). The CDR3 runs 12 residues. V shed 8 bases and J shed 4 bases, with 12 bases lying between them. CDR1 is SNHLY and CDR2 is FYNNEI in the germline V gene. CDR3 DNA sequence: TGTGCCAGCCAGAAGGGAGAATACGAGCAGTACTTC. Its translation: CASQKGEYEQYF.

The V call is TRBV7-3, the J call TRBJ2-3; 7 bases line up with TRBD2. The CDR3 runs to 14 residues. Trimming removed 4 bases from V and 1 base from J; junction bases left unmatched: 2. Germline lookup yields CDR1 SGHTA and CDR2 FQGTGA. For the CDR3, the DNA is TGTGCCAGCAGCTCTACTAGCGGCACAGATACGCAGTATTTT. Protein: CASSSTSGTDTQYF.

V and J are TRBV12-3 or TRBV12-4 and TRBJ1-1; D might be TRBD1 (5 bases). The CDR3 has 13 amino acids. The V and J ends lost 3 bases and 4 bases respectively, with 9 bases between them. The chain's CDR3 is CASSFGQGTEAFF. Here the CDR3 DNA reads TGTGCCAGCAGTTTTGGGCAGGGCACTGAAGCTTTCTTT.

The rearrangement joins TRBV5-1 to TRBJ1-2, with D unclear. Trimming took 0 bases from V and 8 from J, leaving 17 bases between them. Per germline, CDR1 SGHRS and CDR2 YFSETQ. This CDR3 comprises 15 residues. DNA for the CDR3: TGCGCCAGCAGCTTGGGGGCGGGCTCCGGCGGGGGCTACACCTTC. The encoded protein is CASSLGAGSGGGYTF. The variable domain in full, completed from reference TRBV5-1 and TRBJ1-2, reads KAGVTQTPRYLIKTRGQQVTLSCSPISGHRSVSWYQQTPGQGLQFLFEYFSETQRNKGNFPGRFSGRQFSNSRSEMNVSTLELGDSALYLCASSLGAGSGGGYTFGSGTRLTVV.

The chain combines TRBV28 with TRBJ1-6, with a possible D match to TRBD1 (5 bases). Deletions cut 5 bases from V and 7 bases from J, with 18 bases between. From germline, CDR1 is MDHEN and CDR2 SYDVKM. CDR3 length: 16 residues. CDR3 loop: CASSPHRQGGNSPLHF. CDR3 DNA sequence: TGTGCCAGCAGTCCCCACCGGCAGGGTGGCAATTCACCCCTCCACTTT. The full variable domain, completed using reference TRBV28 and TRBJ1-6, is DVKVTQSSRYLVKRTGEKVFLECVQDMDHENMFWYRQDPGLGLRLIYFSYDVKMKEKGDIPEGYSVSREKKERFSLILESASTNQTSMYLCASSPHRQGGNSPLHFGNGTRLTVT.

The V call is TRBV10-2, the J call TRBJ2-5; no reliable D call. There are 13 residues in the CDR3. Germline V gene sequence: CDR1 WSHSY, CDR2 SAAADI. The ends were cut back, 4 bases at V and 1 base at J, with 7 bases in the middle. The CDR3 here is CASSARLQETQYF. Written as DNA, the CDR3 is TGCGCCAGCAGTGCTAGACTCCAAGAGACCCAGTACTTC.

The CDR3: CASSLGLAGTYNEQFF. The CDR3 DNA is TGTGCCAGCAGCCTCGGACTAGCGGGGACTTACAATGAGCAGTTCTTC. The chain links TRBV27 to TRBJ2-1; 12 bases align to TRBD2. Trimming took 6 bases from V and 4 from J; bases not matched to a gene: 7. CDR3 size: 16 residues. Per the germline V gene, CDR1 is MNHEY and CDR2 is SMNVEV (reference sequence).

V is TRBV5-1 and J is TRBJ2-7; TRBD2 is a possible D gene (5 bases). Germline-derived CDR1 and CDR2 are SGHRS and YFSETQ. CDR3 length: 15 residues. V shed 4 bases and J shed 2 bases, with 16 bases lying between them. Here the CDR3 reads CASSHLFGEAYEQYF. For the CDR3, the DNA is TGCGCCAGCAGCCATCTTTTCGGGGAAGCCTACGAGCAGTACTTC.

J is TRBJ1-1 and V is TRBV10-3, with D perhaps matching TRBD1 (6 bases). The CDR3 contains 16 residues. Germline CDR1 reads ENHRY; CDR2 reads SYGVKD. Trimming shortened V by 1 base and J by 5 bases, and 17 bases separated the two germline ends. CDR3 nucleotide sequence: TGTGCCATCAGTGAGTTGGGGGCAGGGAAGGGAACTGAAGCTTTCTTT. As protein: CAISELGAGKGTEAFF.

The V gene is TRBV3-1 (or the pseudogene TRBV3-2), the J gene TRBJ2-1, with D possibly being TRBD2 (5 bases). CDR1 is LGHDT, CDR2 YNNKEL, per germline (reference sequence). V was trimmed by 4 bases and J by 7 bases, leaving 26 bases between them. CDR3 length equals 18 residues. DNA for the CDR3: TGTGCCAGCAGCCCACTTGCGAGTGGGAGCAGTCATAAGAATGAGCAGTTCTTC. This codes for CASSPLASGSSHKNEQFF.

The chain joins TRBV6-2 or TRBV6-3 to TRBJ2-7; D might be TRBD2 (5 bases). The V end lost 2 bases, the J end lost 6 bases, and 11 bases lay between the germline ends. The CDR3 has 13 residues. Germline V CDR1 and CDR2: MNHEY, SVGEGT. The CDR3, as DNA: TGTGCCAGCAGTTACGACGTCCGGGGCGAGCAGTACGTC. Protein sequence: CASSYDVRGEQYV.